This T cell receptor beta chain was sequenced in a study of OX40 agonist ivuxolimab in advanced cancers. In the study overall: Of the participants, 40% had some prior anti-PD-1, anti-PD-L1 or anti-CTLA-4 therapy, which was allowed.

TCRdb's copy holds only in-frame clones and misses some; the assay was immunoSEQ multiplex PCR. The data show around 65,000 clones, 70% to 90% seen once. In germline, CDR1 is SEHNR, CDR2 FQNEAQ (reference sequence). The CDR3 sequence is 14 residues long. Trimming removed 6 bases at V and 5 bases at J, with 16 bases between. Sequences were derived from CD4+ or CD8+ T cells sorted from blood, sampled in a trial of the OX40 agonist ivuxolimab. The sequence was obtained from an adult with an advanced solid tumor such as melanoma, head and neck, liver or kidney cancer. J is TRBJ2-5 and V is TRBV7-9; D may be TRBD1 or TRBD2 (7 bases each). In nucleotides, the CDR3 is TGTGCCAGCAGTGAGGGAGGGGGCAGGGAGACCCAGTACTTC. Its protein is CASSEGGGRETQYF.